A selection of T cell receptor beta chains follows, all from one sample in a study of response to subunit inactivated influenza vaccine. TCRdb re-called the RT-PCR reads with MiXCR, one entry per CDR3 protein. Among 500,000 or so distinct CDR3 sequences, 16% were seen once, and the ten largest hold roughly 3%. Sequenced material: CD4+ T cells sorted from PBMCs, taken about 23 months after vaccination. The receptors shown here come from a man between 50 and 70 years old who received an inactivated influenza vaccine. CDR3s include the opening cysteine and the closing phenylalanine or tryptophan. The D gene is left open where the match is weak. Only part of the rows carry a size: once, few, many, or a class if the clone is expanded.

J gene	D gene	V gene	clone size	CDR3 length	CDR3 protein	CDR3 DNA
TRBJ2-5	TRBD1	TRBV24-1	few	17	CATSSLVADRGGETQYF	TGTGCCACCAGTTCTTTAGTGGCGGACAGGGGAGGGGAGACCCAGTACTTC
TRBJ2-7	TRBD2	TRBV12-3/TRBV12-4	many	14	CASSYTAGDYEQYF	TGTGCCAGCAGTTATACAGCGGGGGACTACGAGCAGTACTTC
TRBJ1-2	TRBD1	TRBV29-1	few	15	CSVEDRDRGRGGYTF	TGCAGCGTTGAAGATCGCGACAGGGGGCGCGGAGGCTACACCTTC
TRBJ1-1	NA	TRBV12-3/TRBV12-4	few	12	CASRYGDTEAFF	TGTGCCAGCAGATACGGGGACACTGAAGCTTTCTTT
TRBJ1-6	NA	TRBV2	many	13	CASTGLRNSPLHF	TGTGCCAGCACCGGCCTTAGGAATTCACCCCTCCACTTT
TRBJ1-2	NA	TRBV5-1	few	14	CASSQDDRNYGYTF	TGCGCCAGCAGCCAAGACGACAGGAACTATGGCTACACCTTC
TRBJ2-7	TRBD1	TRBV5-1	many	14	CASSFGTGGYEQYF	TGTGCCAGCAGTTTTGGGACAGGGGGTTACGAGCAGTACTTC
TRBJ1-4	TRBD1	TRBV20-1	NA	17	CSARTGTSRATNEKLFF	TGCAGTGCTAGGACAGGGACGAGCAGAGCAACTAATGAAAAACTGTTTTTT
TRBJ2-1	TRBD1	TRBV15	NA	16	CATSRDRTGSYNEQFF	TGTGCCACCAGCAGAGACCGGACAGGCTCCTACAATGAGCAGTTCTTC
TRBJ1-2	NA	TRBV11-2	few	13	CASSLAGAVGYTF	TGTGCCAGCAGCTTAGCGGGGGCGGTTGGCTACACCTTC
TRBJ1-2	TRBD1	TRBV10-3	NA	13	CAAGQATNYGYTF	TGTGCCGCGGGACAGGCGACTAACTATGGCTACACCTTC
TRBJ2-3	TRBD2	TRBV20-1	few	18	CSARGLPGLAGSTDTQYF	TGCAGTGCTAGGGGACTCCCGGGACTAGCGGGTAGCACAGATACGCAGTATTTT
TRBJ2-2	TRBD2	TRBV20-1	NA	13	CSASSGGGGELFF	TGCAGTGCTTCCTCTGGGGGGGGCGGGGAGCTGTTTTTT
TRBJ2-1	TRBD2	TRBV9	NA	15	CASSLGTSGLHRQFF	TGTGCCAGCAGCCTTGGGACTAGCGGGCTTCACCGGCAGTTCTTC
TRBJ2-1	TRBD2	TRBV7-2	NA	16	CASSLATSASYNEQFF	TGTGCCAGCAGCTTAGCGACTAGCGCCTCCTACAATGAGCAGTTCTTC
TRBJ2-7	NA	TRBV7-2	many	12	CASSLGGGLQYF	TGTGCCAGCAGCTTAGGAGGCGGCCTACAGTACTTC
TRBJ2-7	NA	TRBV25-1	few	14	CASRPGHRPDEQYF	TGTGCCAGCAGGCCGGGACACCGTCCCGACGAGCAGTACTTC
TRBJ1-1	NA	TRBV20-1	NA	10	CSASTLNAFF	TGCAGTGCCTCGACGTTGAACGCTTTCTTT
TRBJ2-2	NA	TRBV9	few	15	CASSVEAGNTGELFF	TGTGCCAGCAGCGTAGAAGCGGGGAACACCGGGGAGCTGTTTTTT
TRBJ2-1	TRBD1	TRBV7-2	NA	15	CASSRTGGIYNEQFF	TGTGCCAGCAGCCGAACAGGGGGGATCTACAATGAGCAGTTCTTC
TRBJ1-5	NA	TRBV29-1	few	13	CSVEENGNQPQHF	TGCAGCGTTGAGGAGAATGGCAATCAGCCCCAGCATTTT
TRBJ2-2	NA	TRBV20-1	many	14	CSAPRGRGSGELFF	TGCAGTGCTCCCCGAGGAAGGGGGTCCGGGGAGCTGTTTTTT